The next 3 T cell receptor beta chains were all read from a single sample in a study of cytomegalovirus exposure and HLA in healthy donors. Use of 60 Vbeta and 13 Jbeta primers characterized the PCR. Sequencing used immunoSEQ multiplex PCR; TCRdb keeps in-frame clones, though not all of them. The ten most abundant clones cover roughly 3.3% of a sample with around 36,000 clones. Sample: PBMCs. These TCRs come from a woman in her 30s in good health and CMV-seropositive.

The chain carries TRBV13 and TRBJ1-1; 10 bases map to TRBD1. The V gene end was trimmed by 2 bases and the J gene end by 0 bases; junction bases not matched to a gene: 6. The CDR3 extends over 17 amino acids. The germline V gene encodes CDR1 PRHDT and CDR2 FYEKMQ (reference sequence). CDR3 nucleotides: TGTGCCAGCAGCTTAACAGGGACAGGGGCTTTGAACACTGAAGCTTTCTTT. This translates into CASSLTGTGALNTEAFF.

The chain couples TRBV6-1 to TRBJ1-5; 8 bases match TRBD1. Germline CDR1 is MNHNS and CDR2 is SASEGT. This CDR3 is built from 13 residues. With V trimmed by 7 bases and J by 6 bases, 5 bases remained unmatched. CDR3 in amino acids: CASTETGVQPQHF. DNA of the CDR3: TGTGCCAGCACAGAGACAGGGGTTCAGCCCCAGCATTTT.

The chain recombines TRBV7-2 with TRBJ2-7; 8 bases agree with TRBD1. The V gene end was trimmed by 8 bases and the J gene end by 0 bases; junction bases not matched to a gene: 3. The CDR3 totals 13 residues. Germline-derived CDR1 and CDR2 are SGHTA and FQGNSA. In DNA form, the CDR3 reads TGTGCCAGCCAGGGGGCTAGCTCCTACGAGCAGTACTTC. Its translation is CASQGASSYEQYF.